The TCR beta chain under discussion was sequenced for a study of blood T cell repertoires in COVID-19. Study in general: T cells, B-cell-depleted T cells, or PBMCs provided the cDNA or gDNA that served as material.

CDR1 SGHAT and CDR2 FQDESV come from the germline V gene (reference sequence). V was clipped by 5 bases and J by 5 bases, with 13 bases between them. The CDR3 is 15 residues long. Recruits, aged about 18 to 89 years, lived in 24 US areas. The recovered donors of Cohort 3 showed two negative PCRs, clearance, or symptom resolution. The protocol was immunoSEQ multiplex PCR, while the TCRdb copy is restricted to in-frame clones and leaves out a portion. The table records roughly 250,000 clones, around nine tenths of them present only once. The rearrangement uses TRBV11-1 and TRBJ1-6; D gene unclear. Specimen: PBMCs or T cells enriched from blood (not recorded which). The receptor was isolated from a woman in her fifties or sixties who had recovered from COVID-19. CDR3 nucleotide sequence: TGTGCCAGCAGCCATAACCAGGTGGATAATTCACCCCTCCACTTT. Protein product: CASSHNQVDNSPLHF.